This is a list of T cell receptor beta chains from one sample in a study of T cell changes during pregnancy in multiple sclerosis. This table comes from immunoSEQ multiplex PCR, and its TCRdb copy is limited to in-frame clones, with some not included. The data show 65,000 to 85,000 clones, around 90% seen once. The material was CD4+ T cells from peripheral blood mononuclear cells, obtained after pregnancy. Receptors originate from a female donor with multiple sclerosis, enrolled in a pregnancy study. Both conserved end residues are part of each CDR3.

V gene: TRBV9; CDR3 protein: CASSVADRFYGYTF
V gene: TRBV9; CDR3 protein: CASSDQGNTEAFF
V gene: TRBV6-5; CDR3 protein: CASSLRPGTEAFF
V gene: TRBV7-3; CDR3 protein: CASSLTRSTDTQYF
V gene: TRBV7-9; CDR3 protein: CASSLLAGGLETQYF
V gene: TRBV18; CDR3 protein: CASSTGQGEAFF
V gene: TRBV27; CDR3 protein: CASSRLRQAENSPLHF
V gene: TRBV4-1; CDR3 protein: CASSASLSNYEQYF
V gene: TRBV4-2; CDR3 protein: CASSPPRGGPEAFF
V gene: TRBV7-3; CDR3 protein: CASSLMASGSYNEQFF
V gene: TRBV6-1; CDR3 protein: CASSVRGERTEAFF
V gene: TRBV6-5; CDR3 protein: CASSYSTGGSYGYTF
V gene: TRBV5-1; CDR3 protein: CASSLDEGGAGTEAFF
V gene: TRBV5-1; CDR3 protein: CASSSRGAMRSGANVLTF
V gene: TRBV19; CDR3 protein: CASSPDRSYNSPLHF
V gene: TRBV19; CDR3 protein: CASSASLTEAFF
V gene: TRBV7-3; CDR3 protein: CASSTLARETQYF
V gene: TRBV7-9; CDR3 protein: CASSLYGGQANTEAFF
V gene: TRBV10-3; CDR3 protein: CAISMTGGDYEQYF
V gene: TRBV5-4; CDR3 protein: CASSPRQELNTEAFF
V gene: TRBV7-8; CDR3 protein: CASSSGAGGNTEAFF
V gene: TRBV5-1; CDR3 protein: CASSRETGRNTEAFF
V gene: TRBV27; CDR3 protein: CASSVIPPLGSSGANVLTF
V gene: TRBV6-4; CDR3 protein: CASSDSSRRGGDTQYF
V gene: TRBV27; CDR3 protein: CASSSLGGSSNEQFF
V gene: TRBV6-5; CDR3 protein: CASSANDGTPLHF
V gene: TRBV2; CDR3 protein: CASSENIAKSYEAFF
V gene: TRBV5-1; CDR3 protein: CASSRQTGETDTQYF
V gene: TRBV7-6; CDR3 protein: CASSSRRNEKLFF
V gene: TRBV7-2; CDR3 protein: CASSLKQGRDYGEQFF
V gene: TRBV18; CDR3 protein: CASSGLAGVNEQYF
V gene: TRBV7-6; CDR3 protein: CASSFVAGGPNNEQFF
V gene: TRBV19; CDR3 protein: CASSIGEGRYGYTF
V gene: TRBV28; CDR3 protein: CASSPISGGYNEQFF
V gene: TRBV7-3; CDR3 protein: CASSLHPGQANRHTEAFF
V gene: TRBV19; CDR3 protein: CASSIVAGEGHTEAFF
V gene: TRBV7-8; CDR3 protein: CASSSRLTGVYNEQFF
V gene: TRBV18; CDR3 protein: CASSPVLDSSGNTIYF
V gene: TRBV27; CDR3 protein: CASSSTFGFYETQYF
V gene: TRBV9; CDR3 protein: CASSAAGGTNEQFF
V gene: TRBV19; CDR3 protein: CASSIAGSTTEAFF
V gene: TRBV19; CDR3 protein: CASSPVGGTQYF
V gene: TRBV5-1; CDR3 protein: CASSLTGGVSGYTF
V gene: TRBV7-9; CDR3 protein: CASSLGTSGSTDTQYF
V gene: TRBV6-5; CDR3 protein: CASRPGVGDTQYF
V gene: TRBV9; CDR3 protein: CASSVDGTSTDTQYF
V gene: TRBV11-1; CDR3 protein: CASSLRQETQYF
V gene: TRBV28; CDR3 protein: CASSFRQGRAEAFF
V gene: TRBV30; CDR3 protein: CAWGGGETQYF
V gene: TRBV7-3; CDR3 protein: CASSLSSAGSNTGELFF
V gene: TRBV7-3; CDR3 protein: CASTSNLGRLAGGFDIQYF
V gene: TRBV7-3; CDR3 protein: CASSLRAGPSYEQYF